This T cell receptor beta chain was profiled in a study of regulatory T cells in long-lasting Graves disease. Whole-study findings and limits: Sampling was limited to peripheral blood rather than thyroid tissue.

As for time point: newly diagnosed GD, antithyroid drugs for less than 3 months. PBMCs were the source of the RNA used for TCR sequencing. Graves' disease diagnosis followed American Thyroid Association guidelines. Concerning this clonotype: Its antigen remains unknown.

The CDR3 contains 12 residues. Germline CDR1 MNHNS, CDR2 SASEGT. Trimming removed 1 base at V and 3 bases at J, with 4 bases between. Arm-PCR with iRepertoire HTBI primers amplified the CDR3 regions for these TCR beta libraries. TCRdb independently ran MiXCR on the multiplex PCR reads; one entry per CDR3 protein. The data hold about 400,000 distinct CDR3 sequences, with roughly 16% observed a single time. These same data were also listed under a study on T cells in Graves' hyperthyroidism and ophthalmopathy.

This clonotype was sampled from a woman between 18 and 29 years old with Graves disease. The rearrangement joins TRBV6-1 to TRBJ2-7, with D unresolved. The material sequenced was peripheral blood mononuclear cells (PBMCs), taken at new diagnosis, from a patient treated with antithyroid drugs. The CDR3 sequence is CASSEGYYEQYF. The CDR3 bases are TGTGCCAGCAGTGAAGGGTACTACGAGCAGTACTTC.